Described below is a single TCR beta chain sequence and its context. Its antigen is not known. The entry originates in a study of CD4 T cells in relation to SARS-CoV-2 and coronaviruses. Findings and caveats of the study: Pre-pandemic and post-infection samples never came from the same donor.

Naive and memory CD4+ T cell DNA was deep-sequenced without culture. Method: immunoSEQ multiplex PCR; TCRdb's copy keeps in-frame clones and lacks some. The data hold about 70,000 clones, with 85% to 90% observed a single time. CD4+ T cells from unexposed donors were obtained before the COVID-19 pandemic (2011-2018). CD4 enrichment then naive enrichment separated naive from memory CD4+ cells. The receptor was derived from a human donor in good health. Material: memory CD4+ T cells from PBMCs.

CDR3 loop: CASSPSNRESPLHF. In DNA, the CDR3 is TGTGCCAGCAGCCCATCCAACAGGGAATCACCCCTCCACTTT. This chain uses TRBV7-2 with TRBJ1-6; D is possibly TRBD1 (6 bases). Trimming shortened V by 5 bases and J by 10 bases, and 15 bases separated the two germline ends. The CDR3 length is 14 residues. Germline V gene data show CDR1 as SGHTA and CDR2 as FQGNSA. Filled out from reference TRBV7-2 and TRBJ1-6, the complete variable domain reads GAGVSQSPSNKVTEKGKDVELRCDPISGHTALYWYRQSLGQGLEFLIYFQGNSAPDKSGLPSDRFSAERTGGSVSTLTIQRTQQEDSAVYLCASSPSNRESPLHFGNGTRLTVT.